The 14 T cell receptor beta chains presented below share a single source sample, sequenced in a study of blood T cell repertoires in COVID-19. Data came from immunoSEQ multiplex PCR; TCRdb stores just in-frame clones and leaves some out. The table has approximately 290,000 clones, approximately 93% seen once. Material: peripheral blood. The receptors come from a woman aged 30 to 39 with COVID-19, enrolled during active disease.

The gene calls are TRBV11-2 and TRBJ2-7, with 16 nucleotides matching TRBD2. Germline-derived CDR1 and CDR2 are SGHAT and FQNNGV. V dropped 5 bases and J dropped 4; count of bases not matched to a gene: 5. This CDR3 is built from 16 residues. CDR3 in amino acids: CASSKGLAGGSYEQYF. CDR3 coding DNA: TGTGCCAGCAGCAAGGGACTAGCGGGAGGGTCGTACGAGCAGTACTTC.

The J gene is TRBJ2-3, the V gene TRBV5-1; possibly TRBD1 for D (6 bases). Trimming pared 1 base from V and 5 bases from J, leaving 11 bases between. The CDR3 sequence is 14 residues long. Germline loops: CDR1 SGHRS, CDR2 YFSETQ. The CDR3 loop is CASSLTGIGDTQYF. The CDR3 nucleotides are TGCGCCAGCAGCTTGACAGGGATTGGAGATACGCAGTATTTT. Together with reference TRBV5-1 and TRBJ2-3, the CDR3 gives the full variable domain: KAGVTQTPRYLIKTRGQQVTLSCSPISGHRSVSWYQQTPGQGLQFLFEYFSETQRNKGNFPGRFSGRQFSNSRSEMNVSTLELGDSALYLCASSLTGIGDTQYFGPGTRLTVL.

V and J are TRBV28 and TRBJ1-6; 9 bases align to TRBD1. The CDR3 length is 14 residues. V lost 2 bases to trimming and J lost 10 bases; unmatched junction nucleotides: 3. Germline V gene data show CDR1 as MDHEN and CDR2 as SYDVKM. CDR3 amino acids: CASSLGDRASPLHF. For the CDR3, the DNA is TGTGCCAGCAGTTTAGGGGACAGGGCCTCACCCCTCCACTTT.

CDR3 sequence reads: CASSQDRGILNTEAFF. The CDR3, as DNA: TGTGCCAGCAGCCAAGATCGGGGGATCCTGAACACTGAAGCTTTCTTT. V usage is TRBV3-1 (or the pseudogene TRBV3-2) and J usage is TRBJ1-1; D may be TRBD1 (5 bases). V lost 0 bases and J 0 bases, leaving 11 bases between the germline ends. Germline CDR1 LGHDT, CDR2 YNNKEL (reference sequence). There are 16 residues in the CDR3.

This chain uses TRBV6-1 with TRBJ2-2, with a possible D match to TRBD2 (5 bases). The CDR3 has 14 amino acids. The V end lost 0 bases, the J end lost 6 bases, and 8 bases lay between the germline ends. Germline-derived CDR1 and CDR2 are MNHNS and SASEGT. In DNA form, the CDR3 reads TGTGCCAGCAGTGAAGCGGAGGCACCCGGGGAGCTGTTTTTT. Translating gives CASSEAEAPGELFF.

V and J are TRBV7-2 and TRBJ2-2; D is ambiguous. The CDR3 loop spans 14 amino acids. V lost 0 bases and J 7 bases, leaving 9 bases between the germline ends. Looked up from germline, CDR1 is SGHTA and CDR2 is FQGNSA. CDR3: CASSLALYNGELFF. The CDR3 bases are TGTGCCAGCAGCTTAGCCCTTTACAACGGGGAGCTGTTTTTT.

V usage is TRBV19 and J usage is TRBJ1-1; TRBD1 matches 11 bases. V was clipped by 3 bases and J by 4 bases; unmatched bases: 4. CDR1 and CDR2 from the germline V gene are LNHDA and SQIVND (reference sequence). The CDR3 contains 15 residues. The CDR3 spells CASSIPGTGGTEAFF. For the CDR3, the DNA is TGTGCCAGTAGTATCCCCGGGACAGGGGGCACTGAAGCTTTCTTT.

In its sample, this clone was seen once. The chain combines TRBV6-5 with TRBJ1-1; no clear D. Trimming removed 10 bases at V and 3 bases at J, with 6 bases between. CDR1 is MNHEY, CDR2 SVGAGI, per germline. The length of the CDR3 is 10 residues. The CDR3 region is CATIYTEAFF. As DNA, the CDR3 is TGTGCCACCATTTACACTGAAGCTTTCTTT.

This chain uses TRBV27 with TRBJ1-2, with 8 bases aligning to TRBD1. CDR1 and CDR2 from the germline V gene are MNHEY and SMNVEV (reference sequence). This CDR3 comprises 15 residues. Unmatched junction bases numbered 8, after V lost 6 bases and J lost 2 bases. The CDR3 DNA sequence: TGTGCCAGCAGAGTTCTGAACAGGGGGAACTATGGCTACACCTTC. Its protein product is CASRVLNRGNYGYTF.

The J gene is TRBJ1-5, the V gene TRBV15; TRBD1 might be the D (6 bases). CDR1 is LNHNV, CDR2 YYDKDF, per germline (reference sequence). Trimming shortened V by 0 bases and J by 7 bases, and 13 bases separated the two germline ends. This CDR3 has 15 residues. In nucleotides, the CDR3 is TGTGCCACCAGCAGAGATAGAGGGGGGGCACAGCCCCAGCATTTT. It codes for CATSRDRGGAQPQHF.

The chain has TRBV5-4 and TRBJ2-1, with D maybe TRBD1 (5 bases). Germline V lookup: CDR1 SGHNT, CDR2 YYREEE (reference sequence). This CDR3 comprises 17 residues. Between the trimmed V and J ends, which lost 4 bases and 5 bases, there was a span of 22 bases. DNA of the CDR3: TGTGCCAGCAGCCGGCCTCATGGGGCGAGTGACAACAATGAGCAGTTCTTC. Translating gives CASSRPHGASDNNEQFF.

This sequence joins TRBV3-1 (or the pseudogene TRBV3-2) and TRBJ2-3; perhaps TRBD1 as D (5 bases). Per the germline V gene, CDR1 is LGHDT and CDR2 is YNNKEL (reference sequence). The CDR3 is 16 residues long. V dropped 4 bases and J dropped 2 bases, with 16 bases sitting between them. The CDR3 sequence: CASSPTLDRPTDTQYF. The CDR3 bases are TGTGCCAGCAGCCCGACGCTCGACAGACCCACAGATACGCAGTATTTT.

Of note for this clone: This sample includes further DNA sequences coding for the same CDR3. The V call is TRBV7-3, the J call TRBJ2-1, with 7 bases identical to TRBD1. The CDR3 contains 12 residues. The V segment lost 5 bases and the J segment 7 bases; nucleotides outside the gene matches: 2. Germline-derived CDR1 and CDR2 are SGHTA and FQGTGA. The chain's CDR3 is CASSPGGNEQFF. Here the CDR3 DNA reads TGTGCCAGCAGCCCAGGGGGAAATGAGCAGTTCTTC. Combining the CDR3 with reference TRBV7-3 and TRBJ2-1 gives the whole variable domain GAGVSQTPSNKVTEKGKYVELRCDPISGHTALYWYRQSLGQGPEFLIYFQGTGAADDSGLPNDRFFAVRPEGSVSTLKIQRTERGDSAVYLCASSPGGNEQFFGPGTRLTVL.

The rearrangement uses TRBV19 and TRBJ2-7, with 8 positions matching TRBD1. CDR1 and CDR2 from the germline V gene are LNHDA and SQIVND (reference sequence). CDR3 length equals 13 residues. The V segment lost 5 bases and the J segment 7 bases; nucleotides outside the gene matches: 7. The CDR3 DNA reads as TGTGCCAGTAGTCGGGCAGGGGGCGAAGAGCAGTACTTC. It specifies CASSRAGGEEQYF.